A single sample gave rise to the 28 T cell receptor beta chains below, sequenced in a study of cytomegalovirus exposure and HLA in healthy donors. The PCR used 60 Vbeta and 13 Jbeta primers. The repertoire was sequenced with immunoSEQ multiplex PCR; TCRdb's copy has only in-frame clones and lacks some. This repertoire shows 100,000 to 150,000 clones, 80% found once; its top ten account for 1%. What was sequenced was PBMCs. Receptor source: a middle-aged man in good health and CMV-seronegative.

The rearrangement links TRBV5-3 to TRBJ1-1; weak D call: TRBD1 (5 bases). TRBV5-3 is flagged as an ORF with uncertain function. The CDR3 contains 15 residues. V gave up 0 bases and J gave up 6 bases, with 15 bases separating them. The CDR3 here is CARSLGTGAGAEAFF. The CDR3 DNA is TGTGCCAGAAGCTTGGGGACCGGGGCGGGAGCTGAAGCTTTCTTT.

This clone was detected once. The chain has TRBV9 and TRBJ1-2; D ambiguous. CDR1 and CDR2 (germline): SGDLS, YYNGEE. This CDR3 contains 13 residues. V shed 0 bases and J shed 3 bases, with 6 bases lying between them. This CDR3 is CASSVGADYGYTF. Written as DNA, the CDR3 is TGTGCCAGCAGCGTAGGGGCAGACTATGGCTACACCTTC.

This chain connects TRBV27 to TRBJ2-1, with 7 bases lining up with TRBD1. Trimming took 7 bases from V and 3 from J; bases not matched to a gene: 3. The CDR3 consists of 13 residues. Germline V gene lookup returns CDR1 MNHEY and CDR2 SMNVEV (reference sequence). DNA for the CDR3: TGTGCCAGCACACAGGGGAACTACAATGAGCAGTTCTTC. The encoded protein is CASTQGNYNEQFF.

The chain couples TRBV19 to TRBJ2-7; D might be TRBD1 (5 bases). CDR3 length: 14 residues. V was pared by 0 bases and J by 3 bases, with 9 bases between. The germline V gene encodes CDR1 LNHDA and CDR2 SQIVND (reference sequence). The DNA of the CDR3 is TGTGCCAGTAGTATAGATCCGCAGGGCTACGAGCAGTACTTC. Its protein product is CASSIDPQGYEQYF.

V is TRBV11-2 and J is TRBJ2-5; D is possibly TRBD2 (5 bases). V lost 1 base and J lost 1, with 10 bases in between. The CDR3 totals 15 residues. Germline V lookup: CDR1 SGHAT, CDR2 FQNNGV. CDR3 region: CASSLAGRGQETQYF. The CDR3 nucleotides are TGTGCCAGCAGCTTAGCCGGACGGGGCCAAGAGACCCAGTACTTC. Variable domain in full (rest from reference TRBV11-2 and TRBJ2-5): EAGVAQSPRYKIIEKRQSVAFWCNPISGHATLYWYQQILGQGPKLLIQFQNNGVVDDSQLPKDRFSAERLKGVDSTLKIQPAKLEDSAVYLCASSLAGRGQETQYFGPGTRLLVL.

This chain connects TRBV4-2 to TRBJ1-1, with 7 bases lining up with TRBD1. The V segment lost 0 bases and the J segment 5 bases; nucleotides outside the gene matches: 3. The CDR3 contains 14 residues. From germline, CDR1 is LGHNA and CDR2 YNFKEQ. The CDR3 loop is CASSQERGRTEAFF. The CDR3 nucleotides read TGTGCCAGCAGCCAAGAGAGGGGGCGGACTGAAGCTTTCTTT.

The chain couples TRBV2 to TRBJ1-1, with 11 nucleotides matching TRBD1. The CDR3 is 14 residues long. Per germline, CDR1 SNHLY and CDR2 FYNNEI. Losses at the gene ends were 7 bases for V and 4 bases for J; bases not matched to a gene: 5. The DNA of the CDR3 is TGTGCCAGCAATCTAGGACAGGGGGCCACTGAAGCTTTCTTT. Translating it yields CASNLGQGATEAFF.

The chain uses TRBV2 and TRBJ2-2; 8 bases are a match to TRBD1. Germline CDR1 SNHLY, CDR2 FYNNEI. Trimming took 6 bases from V and 6 from J; bases not matched to a gene: 15. CDR3 length: 17 amino acids. CDR3 sequence reads: CASSKEESGGYAGELFF. The CDR3 DNA sequence: TGTGCCAGCAGCAAGGAGGAGTCAGGGGGCTATGCCGGGGAGCTGTTTTTT.

The chain recombines TRBV5-4 with TRBJ1-2, with 8 nucleotides matching TRBD1. V dropped 3 bases and J dropped 13; count of bases not matched to a gene: 8. The germline V gene encodes CDR1 SGHNT and CDR2 YYREEE (reference sequence). This CDR3 contains 12 residues. This CDR3 reads CASSSGTGTGTF. The DNA for the CDR3 is TGTGCCAGCAGCTCGGGGACAGGCACGGGCACCTTC.

The table lists this clone with a few counts. The genes are TRBV5-5 and TRBJ1-5, with D possibly being TRBD1 (5 bases). Trimming removed 4 bases from V and 5 bases from J, with 16 bases in between. Germline V gives CDR1 SGHKS, CDR2 YYEKEE (reference sequence). The CDR3 has 15 residues. The CDR3 spells CASSPGGVSDQPQHF. CDR3 DNA: TGTGCCAGCAGCCCGGGAGGGGTATCGGATCAGCCCCAGCATTTT.

This clone has more than one count but fewer than ten. The rearrangement joins TRBV30 to TRBJ1-5; possible D gene TRBD1, 5 bases. Germline V gives CDR1 GTSNPN, CDR2 SVGIG (reference sequence). CDR3 length equals 14 residues. V lost 4 bases and J lost 7, with 17 bases in between. The CDR3 loop is CAWNYGGERQPQHF. The DNA of the CDR3 is TGTGCCTGGAACTACGGAGGGGAGAGGCAGCCCCAGCATTTT.

The chain combines TRBV4-1 with TRBJ2-1, with TRBD2 matching 8 bases. The germline V gene has CDR1 MGHRA and CDR2 YSYEKL. The junction had 8 bases not matched to a gene; V was cut back by 1 base and J by 9 bases. This CDR3 is built from 15 residues. In DNA, the CDR3 is TGCGCCAGCAGCCAAGTTCCCCTAGCGGGTAGTGAGCAGTTCTTC. This sequence encodes CASSQVPLAGSEQFF.

The chain employs TRBV5-1 and TRBJ2-5, with TRBD2 as a possible D gene (5 bases). The CDR3 is made up of 13 amino acids. CDR1 and CDR2 (germline): SGHRS, YFSETQ. Trimming cost V 4 bases and J 2 bases, with 9 bases left between them. The CDR3 protein is CASSAEGQETQYF. In DNA, the CDR3 is TGCGCCAGCAGCGCCGAGGGACAAGAGACCCAGTACTTC.

The chain uses TRBV28 and TRBJ2-7; 14 nucleotides agree with TRBD2. In germline, CDR1 is MDHEN, CDR2 SYDVKM. The CDR3 sequence is 14 residues long. The junction had 7 bases not matched to a gene; V was cut back by 10 bases and J by 5 bases. DNA of the CDR3: TGTGCCACCAGGGGACTAGCGGGAGCCGACGAGCAGTACTTC. Encoded protein: CATRGLAGADEQYF.

V is TRBV28 and J is TRBJ2-5; 9 nucleotides agree with TRBD1. The ends lost 6 bases at V and 7 bases at J; junction bases unmatched: 9. This CDR3 spans 14 amino acids. Germline V lookup: CDR1 MDHEN, CDR2 SYDVKM. The CDR3 loop is CASRGQGNWGTQYF. CDR3 sequence (DNA): TGTGCCAGCAGGGGACAGGGCAACTGGGGGACCCAGTACTTC.

The chain joins TRBV29-1 to TRBJ2-5, with D tentatively TRBD2 (7 bases). The V and J ends lost 7 bases and 5 bases respectively, with 14 bases between them. This CDR3 is built from 12 residues. Looked up from germline, CDR1 is SQVTM and CDR2 is ANQGSEA. The CDR3: CSGWEGGETQYF. In nucleotides, the CDR3 is TGCAGCGGTTGGGAGGGGGGCGAGACCCAGTACTTC.

The genes are TRBV7-2 and TRBJ1-2; 8 bases map to TRBD1. Germline lookup yields CDR1 SGHTA and CDR2 FQGNSA. Unmatched junction bases numbered 10, after V lost 5 bases and J lost 8 bases. The CDR3 length is 14 residues. The CDR3 loop reads CASSTGTGLGGYTF. DNA of the CDR3: TGTGCCAGCAGCACTGGGACAGGTCTAGGAGGCTACACCTTC.

The chain joins TRBV6-5 to TRBJ1-2; D perhaps matches TRBD1 (5 bases). Trimming took 2 bases from V and 7 from J, leaving 11 bases between them. The CDR3 contains 13 residues. Germline assignment: CDR1 MNHEY and CDR2 SVGAGI. The CDR3 DNA follows: TGTGCCAGCAGTTACGGGGGGTCGGGTGGCTACACCTTC. The encoded protein is CASSYGGSGGYTF.

The chain is built from TRBV5-1 and TRBJ2-7, with TRBD2 matching 13 bases. The V gene end was trimmed by 5 bases and the J gene end by 6 bases; junction bases not matched to a gene: 8. There are 15 residues in the CDR3. Germline CDR1 SGHRS, CDR2 YFSETQ. The CDR3 loop reads CASSPGTSGVGEQYF. CDR3 nucleotides: TGCGCCAGCAGTCCCGGGACTAGCGGGGTCGGCGAGCAGTACTTC.

This chain joins TRBV5-3 and TRBJ2-2; 9 bases map to TRBD2. TRBV5-3 is designated an ORF whose function remains uncertain. Trimming removed 2 bases from V and 6 bases from J; junction bases left unmatched: 5. The CDR3 spans 15 residues. Written as DNA, the CDR3 is TGTGCCAGAAGCTTAGCGGGGGGCCCCCCCGGGGAGCTGTTTTTT. Encoded protein: CARSLAGGPPGELFF.

The chain combines TRBV9 with TRBJ2-1; 9 nucleotides line up with TRBD2. V shed 0 bases, J shed 8 bases, and the junction held 6 bases outside the gene matches. This CDR3 is 15 amino acids long. CDR1 and CDR2 (germline): SGDLS, YYNGEE. The CDR3 sequence: CASSVAPSGKDEQFF. CDR3 DNA sequence: TGTGCCAGCAGCGTAGCACCTAGCGGGAAGGATGAGCAGTTCTTC.

V gene TRBV11-2 combines with J gene TRBJ2-5; D remains unclear. CDR1 and CDR2 (germline): SGHAT, FQNNGV. The CDR3 loop spans 15 amino acids. Between the trimmed V and J ends, which lost 5 bases and 0 bases, there was a span of 13 bases. The CDR3, as DNA: TGTGCCAGCAGCCCCCTAGAGTATTACCAAGAGACCCAGTACTTC. This translates into CASSPLEYYQETQYF.

The chain has TRBV6-1 and TRBJ1-5; maybe TRBD1 (5 bases). Germline V lookup: CDR1 MNHNS, CDR2 SASEGT. Trimming took off 3 bases at V and 3 bases at J, with 9 bases between the two ends. This CDR3 has 14 amino acids. CDR3 nucleotides: TGTGCCAGCAGTGACCGGACATTCAATCAGCCCCAGCATTTT. This encodes CASSDRTFNQPQHF.

The genes are TRBV21-1 and TRBJ2-7; TRBD2, the table's D call, lacks a check against the DNA. TRBV21-1 is listed as a pseudogene. This CDR3 contains 15 residues. CDR3 loop: CASSTERGDYYEQYF. Written as DNA, the CDR3 is TGTGCCAGCAGCACTGAGCGGGGGGACTACTACGAGCAGTACTTC.

The chain couples TRBV28 to TRBJ2-7; 9 bases are shared with TRBD1. The length of the CDR3 is 14 residues. Germline CDR1 and CDR2: MDHEN and SYDVKM. The J segment lost 4 bases and the V segment lost 6 bases, leaving 7 bases of the junction unmatched. CDR3 nucleotide sequence: TGTGCCAGCAGGAGCGGGACAGGGATTTACGAGCAGTACTTC. This gives the protein CASRSGTGIYEQYF.

The rearrangement uses TRBV18 and TRBJ2-3; TRBD1 agrees at 7 bases. Trimming cost V 1 base and J 4 bases; bases outside gene matches: 5. Germline CDR1 is KGHSH and CDR2 is LQKENI. This CDR3 comprises 15 residues. CDR3 protein: CASSPLQGSADTQYF. Written as DNA, the CDR3 is TGTGCCAGCTCACCACTACAGGGGTCTGCAGATACGCAGTATTTT.

This chain uses TRBV19 with TRBJ2-7; D not resolved. Looked up from germline, CDR1 is LNHDA and CDR2 is SQIVND (reference sequence). There are 13 residues in the CDR3. Trimming took 3 bases from V and 4 from J, leaving 10 bases between them. In DNA form, the CDR3 reads TGTGCCAGTAGTATGGGCCCGTGGTACGAGCAGTACTTC. It yields the protein CASSMGPWYEQYF.

The genes are TRBV5-4 and TRBJ2-1; 9 bases line up with TRBD1. Per the germline V gene, CDR1 is SGHNT and CDR2 is YYREEE (reference sequence). The junction had 7 bases not matched to a gene; V was cut back by 7 bases and J by 2 bases. The CDR3 totals 15 residues. CDR3 in amino acids: CASWDRESPYNEQFF. CDR3 DNA: TGTGCCAGCTGGGACAGGGAGTCTCCCTACAATGAGCAGTTCTTC.